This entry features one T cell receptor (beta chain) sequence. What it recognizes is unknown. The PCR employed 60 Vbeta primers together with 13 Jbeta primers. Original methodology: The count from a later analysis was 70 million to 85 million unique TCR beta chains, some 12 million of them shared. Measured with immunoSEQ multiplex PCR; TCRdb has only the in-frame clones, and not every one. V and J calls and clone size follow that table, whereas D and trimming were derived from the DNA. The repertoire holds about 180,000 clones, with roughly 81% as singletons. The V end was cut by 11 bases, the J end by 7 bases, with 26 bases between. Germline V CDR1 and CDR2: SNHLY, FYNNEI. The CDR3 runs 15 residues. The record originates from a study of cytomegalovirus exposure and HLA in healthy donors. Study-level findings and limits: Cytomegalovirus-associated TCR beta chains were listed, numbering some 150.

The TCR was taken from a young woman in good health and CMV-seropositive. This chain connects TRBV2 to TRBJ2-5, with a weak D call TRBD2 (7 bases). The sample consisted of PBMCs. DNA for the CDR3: TGTGCCTTCCTGGGACGGGGGGCCACCCCGGGGACCCAGTACTTC. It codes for CAFLGRGATPGTQYF.